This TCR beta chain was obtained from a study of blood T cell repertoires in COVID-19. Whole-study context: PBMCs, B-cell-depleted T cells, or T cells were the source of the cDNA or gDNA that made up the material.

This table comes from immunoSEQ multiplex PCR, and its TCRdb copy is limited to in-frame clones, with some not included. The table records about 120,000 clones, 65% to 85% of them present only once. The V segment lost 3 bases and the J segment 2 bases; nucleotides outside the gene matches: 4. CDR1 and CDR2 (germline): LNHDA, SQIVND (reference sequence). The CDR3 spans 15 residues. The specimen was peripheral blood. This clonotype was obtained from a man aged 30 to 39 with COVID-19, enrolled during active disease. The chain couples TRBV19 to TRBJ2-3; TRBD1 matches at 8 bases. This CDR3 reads CASSMNRGYTDTQYF. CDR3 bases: TGTGCCAGTAGTATGAACAGGGGGTACACAGATACGCAGTATTTT.